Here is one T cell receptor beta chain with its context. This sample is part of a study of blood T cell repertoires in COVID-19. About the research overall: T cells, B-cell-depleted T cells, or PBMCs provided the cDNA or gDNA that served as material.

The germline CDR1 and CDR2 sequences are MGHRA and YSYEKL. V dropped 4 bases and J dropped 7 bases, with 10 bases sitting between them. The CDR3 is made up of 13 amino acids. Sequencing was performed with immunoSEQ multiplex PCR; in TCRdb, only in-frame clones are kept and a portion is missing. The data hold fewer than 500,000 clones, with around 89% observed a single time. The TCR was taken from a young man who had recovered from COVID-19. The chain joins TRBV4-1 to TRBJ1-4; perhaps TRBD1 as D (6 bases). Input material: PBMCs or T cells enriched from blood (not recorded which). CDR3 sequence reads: CASSPVQGEKLFF. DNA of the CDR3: TGCGCCAGCAGCCCTGTACAGGGTGAAAAACTGTTTTTT.